This T cell receptor beta chain was captured in a study of blood T cells in healthy people across ages. Study information: Template switching retrieved approximately one barcoded beta molecule for each two T cells. Study outcomes and limitations: The fall in TCR beta diversity per million T cells was roughly linear with age. There was no known CMV status for donors, so expanded clonotype changes were possibly confounded.

Through a sample-barcoded 5' primer and a J-beta primer mix, a second PCR was run for roughly 6 to 12 cycles. TCRdb reprocessed the 5' RACE reads with MiXCR, giving one entry per CDR3 protein. The sample holds approximately 850,000 distinct CDR3 sequences, 40% to 50% seen once. CDR1 KGHSH and CDR2 LQKENI come from the germline V gene. The ends lost 2 bases at V and 5 bases at J; junction bases unmatched: 7. CDR3 size: 16 residues. Notes on this clonotype: Its antigen is still unknown.

Sequenced material: blood. This TCR came from a man aged 60 to 75 in good health. This chain uses TRBV18 with TRBJ1-4, with TRBD1 identical over 8 bases. This CDR3 is CASSPGTGSFNEKLFF. The CDR3 DNA reads as TGTGCCAGCTCACCAGGGACAGGATCGTTCAATGAAAAACTGTTTTTT.